The 11 T cell receptor beta chains presented below share a single source sample, sequenced in a study of blood T cell repertoires in COVID-19. Produced via immunoSEQ multiplex PCR; TCRdb's table is partial and in-frame only. The profile covers about 35,000 clones, with roughly 80% appearing a single time and 8% to 10% taken by the ten largest. What was sequenced was peripheral blood. The origin of the receptors is a man aged 55 to 70 in a cohort sampled during active COVID-19.

This clone was recorded once. The chain uses TRBV14 and TRBJ2-3; TRBD1 matches at 8 bases. The germline V gene has CDR1 SGHDN and CDR2 FVKESK. V gave up 2 bases and J gave up 2 bases; unmatched junction bases: 9. This CDR3 is 17 amino acids long. The chain's CDR3 is CASSQLTGGTYTDTQYF. The CDR3 nucleotides read TGTGCCAGCAGCCAACTCACAGGGGGGACTTACACAGATACGCAGTATTTT.

The chain carries TRBV5-1 and TRBJ2-2, with 8 positions matching TRBD1. The CDR3 consists of 16 residues. Germline CDR1 reads SGHRS; CDR2 reads YFSETQ. The ends lost 6 bases at V and 5 bases at J; junction bases unmatched: 12. This CDR3 is CASKDRERGVTGELFF. CDR3 nucleotides: TGCGCCAGCAAGGACAGGGAAAGAGGAGTTACCGGGGAGCTGTTTTTT.

This clone came up a few times. The chain joins TRBV11-2 to TRBJ1-2; TRBD1 agrees at 8 bases. The CDR3 length is 13 residues. Germline CDR1 SGHAT, CDR2 FQNNGV. The junction had 6 bases not matched to a gene; V was cut back by 5 bases and J by 7 bases. CDR3 bases: TGTGCCAGCAGCCAACAAACAGGGGGTGGCTACACCTTC. It codes for CASSQQTGGGYTF. The full variable domain, rest sourced from reference TRBV11-2 and TRBJ1-2, is EAGVAQSPRYKIIEKRQSVAFWCNPISGHATLYWYQQILGQGPKLLIQFQNNGVVDDSQLPKDRFSAERLKGVDSTLKIQPAKLEDSAVYLCASSQQTGGGYTFGSGTRLTVV.

The rearrangement uses TRBV7-2 and TRBJ1-1, with no clear D. Germline V gene data show CDR1 as SGHTA and CDR2 as FQGNSA. This CDR3 contains 14 residues. V lost 6 bases to trimming and J lost 6 bases, with 17 bases between them. CDR3 sequence reads: CASRSVPVVAEAFF. CDR3 DNA: TGTGCCAGCAGGTCGGTCCCGGTAGTCGCTGAAGCTTTCTTT.

The chain links TRBV7-9 to TRBJ2-7, with TRBD2 matching 13 bases. V gave up 5 bases and J gave up 0 bases; unmatched junction bases: 10. CDR3 size: 18 residues. Germline CDR1 and CDR2: SEHNR and FQNEAQ (reference sequence). Here the CDR3 reads CASSPRGLAGLPSYEQYF. CDR3 coding DNA: TGTGCCAGCAGCCCTCGGGGACTAGCGGGATTACCCTCCTACGAGCAGTACTTC.

This chain connects TRBV11-3 to TRBJ1-1; 7 positions match TRBD1. CDR3 size: 15 residues. Trimming took 0 bases from V and 6 from J; bases not matched to a gene: 7. Germline CDR1 is SGHNT and CDR2 is YENEEA. CDR3 bases: TGTGCCAGCAGCTTAGAAGGGGGCGGTCGGGCTGAAGCTTTCTTT. Residues: CASSLEGGGRAEAFF.

The chain combines TRBV6-5 with TRBJ1-1; the match to TRBD1 covers 8 bases. The length of the CDR3 is 15 residues. Losses at the gene ends were 4 bases for V and 5 bases for J; bases not matched to a gene: 9. Germline V gene sequence: CDR1 MNHEY, CDR2 SVGAGI. CDR3 sequence (DNA): TGTGCCAGCAGTTTGGACACTCGACAGGGGACTGAAGCTTTCTTT. Its translation is CASSLDTRQGTEAFF.

The chain combines TRBV7-6 with TRBJ2-3; TRBD2 matches at 13 bases. The V and J ends lost 3 bases and 4 bases, in that order; junction bases with no gene match: 4. Looked up from germline, CDR1 is SGHVS and CDR2 is FNYEAQ. This CDR3 region has 16 residues. CDR3 nucleotides: TGTGCCAGCAGCTTTGGACTAGCGGGAGCCTCAGATACGCAGTATTTT. Translating it yields CASSFGLAGASDTQYF.

This clone was observed once. The chain links TRBV5-1 to TRBJ2-7, with 12 positions matching TRBD1. The J segment lost 5 bases and the V segment lost 5 bases, leaving 8 bases of the junction unmatched. This CDR3 has 15 amino acids. Germline V lookup: CDR1 SGHRS, CDR2 YFSETQ. This chain's CDR3 is CASSIQGQGADEQYF. DNA of the CDR3: TGCGCCAGCAGTATTCAGGGACAGGGGGCTGACGAGCAGTACTTC.

This clone was found a few times. The rearrangement uses TRBV24-1 and TRBJ2-1; weak D call: TRBD2 (6 bases). Germline CDR1 is KGHDR and CDR2 is SFDVKD. Deletions cut 3 bases from V and 5 bases from J, with 7 bases between. The CDR3 is 13 amino acids. The CDR3 DNA reads TGTGCCACCAGTGATCCGGGGGACAATGAGCAGTTCTTC. It encodes CATSDPGDNEQFF.

V usage is TRBV9 and J usage is TRBJ1-2; 7 nucleotides agree with TRBD1. The CDR3 totals 13 residues. The germline CDR1 and CDR2 sequences are SGDLS and YYNGEE. V trimming: 4 bases; J trimming: 3 bases; junction bases outside the gene matches: 3. CDR3 amino acids: CASSPGTDYGYTF. As DNA, the CDR3 is TGTGCCAGCAGCCCCGGGACAGACTATGGCTACACCTTC.